Presented here are 24 T cell receptor beta chains from one specimen sequenced in a study of tumor-infiltrating lymphocytes in primary liver carcinoma. A primer matching the constant region was used to make TCR beta cDNA from approximately 500 ng of total RNA. Three nested multiplex PCR rounds, a slightly modified ARM-PCR method, built the TCR beta libraries. With TRBV1-TRBV30 forward primers and a C-beta reverse primer, the first two PCR rounds were run for about 10 cycles each. TCRdb recomputed calls from the multiplex PCR reads with MiXCR, one row per CDR3 protein. The sample carries approximately 330,000 distinct CDR3 sequences, about 61% recorded once. Unsorted whole blood served as the source of blood RNA, and germline DNA was extracted as well. Sequencing used peripheral blood. These receptors all come from a middle-aged man with primary liver carcinoma and hepatitis B virus infection.

The chain joins TRBV6-2 or TRBV6-3 to TRBJ2-1, with D perhaps matching TRBD1 (5 bases). Deletions cut 2 bases from V and 9 bases from J, with 14 bases between. This CDR3 spans 14 amino acids. Germline values: CDR1 MNHEY, CDR2 SVGEGT. CDR3 DNA: TGTGCCAGCAGTTACACGGGCAGGGCTATTGAGCAGTTCTTC. Translating gives CASSYTGRAIEQFF.

Turning to this clonotype: Likely a read error: the CDR3 ends without its conserved phenylalanine or tryptophan. The rearrangement uses TRBV10-2 and TRBJ2-1; 9 bases agree with TRBD2. J gave up 3 bases and V 0 bases, and 3 bases lay outside the gene matches. Germline-derived CDR1 and CDR2 are WSHSY and SAAADI. CDR3 length: 16 amino acids. The CDR3 region is CASSESTTSGYNEQFL. In DNA, the CDR3 is TGCGCCAGCAGTGAGTCGACGACTAGCGGCTACAATGAGCAGTTCCTC.

As to this clonotype: Possible read error: a much larger clone is one base away. The chain combines TRBV6-2 or TRBV6-3 with TRBJ1-4, with 7 bases matching TRBD1. Germline CDR1 MNHEY, CDR2 SVGEGT. With 2 bases clipped from V and 1 base from J, the junction kept 7 bases outside the gene matches. This CDR3 has 17 residues. The CDR3 DNA follows: TGTGCCAGCAGTTACAGACAGGGCGACGTAACTAATGAAAAACTGTTTTTT. It yields the protein CASSYRQGDVTNEKLFF.

As concerns this clonotype: Being one base from a much bigger clone, this may be a read error. CDR3: CANRGGSTDTQYF. As DNA, the CDR3 is TGTGCCAACAGGGGCGGGAGCACAGATACGCAGTATTTT. The chain uses TRBV6-2 or TRBV6-3 and TRBJ2-3; 7 nucleotides match TRBD1. This CDR3 contains 13 residues. Germline V CDR1 and CDR2: MNHEY, SVGEGT. V was pared by 10 bases and J by 0 bases, with 4 bases of the junction left unmatched.

As for this clonotype: A much larger clone sits a single nucleotide away, making a read error possible. The J gene is TRBJ1-1, the V gene TRBV14; D gene uncertain. The germline CDR1 and CDR2 sequences are SGHDN and FVKESK. The length of the CDR3 is 15 residues. V dropped 7 bases and J dropped 2 bases, with 17 bases sitting between them. CDR3 sequence: CASKADSLINTEAFF. The DNA for the CDR3 is TGTGCCAGCAAAGCTGACTCTCTCATAAACACTGAAGCTTTCTTT.

Details on this clonotype: One end of the junction varies from germline; a read error may be responsible. CDR3 nucleotides: TGTGCCAGTAGCTTAGACCGCACAGATACGCGGTATTTT. Translating it yields CASSLDRTDTRYF. The chain links TRBV11-3 to TRBJ2-3, with no clear D. The CDR3 runs 13 residues. Germline CDR1 SGHNT, CDR2 YENEEA.

With regard to this clonotype: Sequence at one end of the junction differs from germline and may be a read error. This chain uses TRBV5-1 with TRBJ2-7, with a weak D call TRBD2 (5 bases). The CDR3 covers 14 residues. Per germline, CDR1 SGHRS and CDR2 YFSETQ. The CDR3 sequence is CASSLNGVRNEQCF. DNA for the CDR3: TGCGCCAGCAGCTTGAACGGGGTCCGGAACGAGCAGTGCTTC.

A note on this clonotype: A read error may produce the germline difference seen at one junction end. The rearrangement links TRBV11-2 to TRBJ1-1; no firm D call. CDR1 SGHAT and CDR2 FQNNGV come from the germline V gene. The CDR3 sequence is 14 residues long. CDR3 in amino acids: CASTLEAKVGEAFF. The CDR3 DNA follows: TGTGCCAGCACCTTAGAGGCCAAGGTTGGCGAAGCTTTCTTT.

The V and J genes are TRBV28 and TRBJ1-4, with D possibly being TRBD1 (6 bases). Trimming pared 4 bases from V and 5 bases from J, leaving 11 bases between. The CDR3 totals 14 residues. Per germline, CDR1 MDHEN and CDR2 SYDVKM. This CDR3 reads CASSYRAGNEKLFF. DNA of the CDR3: TGTGCCAGCAGTTACAGGGCAGGGAATGAAAAACTGTTTTTT.

This clonotype was seen many times. The V gene is TRBV6-2 or TRBV6-3, the J gene TRBJ1-5, with TRBD1 identical over 7 bases. The CDR3 totals 15 residues. V lost 6 bases and J lost 4; bases outside the gene matches: 9. In germline, CDR1 is MNHEY, CDR2 SVGEGT. The CDR3: CASRIGQAGNQPQHF. For the CDR3, the DNA is TGTGCCAGCAGAATCGGACAGGCCGGGAATCAGCCCCAGCATTTT.

A word on this clonotype: A much larger clone lies one base from this, so it may be a read error. The chain has TRBV29-1 and TRBJ1-4; D is perhaps TRBD1 (5 bases). The CDR3 runs to 13 residues. The V and J ends lost 5 bases and 6 bases respectively, with 13 bases between them. Germline assignment: CDR1 SQVTM and CDR2 ANQGSEA. The CDR3 protein is CSVSVQEYEKLFF. The CDR3 nucleotides are TGCAGCGTTTCGGTACAGGAGTATGAAAAACTGTTTTTT.

With respect to this clonotype: A single base separates this from a much larger clone, so it may be a read error. The chain is built from TRBV10-2 and TRBJ1-5; D gene unclear. V dropped 3 bases and J dropped 14 bases, with 17 bases sitting between them. Germline CDR1 is WSHSY and CDR2 is SAAADI. This CDR3 spans 13 amino acids. CDR3 sequence reads: CASSDLRRGEEHF. For the CDR3, the DNA is TGCGCCAGCAGTGACCTACGGAGAGGCGAGGAGCATTTT.

Comment on this clonotype: Germline and junction disagree at one end, which may indicate a read error. The V and J genes are TRBV11-2 and TRBJ2-3; TRBD1 matches at 8 bases. CDR1 and CDR2 from the germline V gene are SGHAT and FQNNGV. The CDR3 length is 17 residues. CDR3 amino acids: CASSHQDRALSTDTQRF. The CDR3 region has the DNA TGTGCCAGCAGCCACCAGGACAGGGCCCTTAGCACAGATACGCAGCGTTTT. The complete variable domain, with remaining parts taken from reference TRBV11-2 and TRBJ2-3, reads EAGVAQSPRYKIIEKRQSVAFWCNPISGHATLYWYQQILGQGPKLLIQFQNNGVVDDSQLPKDRFSAERLKGVDSTLKIQPAKLEDSAVYLCASSHQDRALSTDTQRFGPGTRLTVL.

This clonotype was recorded many times. V gene TRBV12-3 or TRBV12-4 combines with J gene TRBJ1-1; D gene uncertain. V was cut by 7 bases and J by 5 bases, with 8 bases left in between. The CDR3 has 11 residues. DNA of the CDR3: TGTGCCAGCATCCTTTGGACTGAAGCTTTCTTT. Protein product: CASILWTEAFF.

Note on this clonotype: A read error may produce the germline difference seen at one junction end. This sequence joins TRBV11-2 and TRBJ2-1; possible D gene TRBD2, 6 bases. The CDR3 has 16 residues. Germline V gene sequence: CDR1 SGHAT, CDR2 FQNNGV. The DNA of the CDR3 is TGTGCCGGCAGCATCCGGTCGAGGGCGGGATACAATGAGCAGTTCTTC. Amino acid sequence: CAGSIRSRAGYNEQFF.

This clonotype was seen a single time. This may be a read error, as it is one base from a much larger clone. This CDR3 is missing its conserved last phenylalanine or tryptophan, likely due to a read error. V and J are TRBV6-5 and TRBJ2-3, with D tentatively TRBD1 or TRBD2 (5 bases each). With 6 bases removed from V and 6 bases from J, the gap between germline ends came to 16 bases. The length of the CDR3 is 14 residues. Germline lookup yields CDR1 MNHEY and CDR2 SVGAGI. This CDR3 is CASSLGTSRDTQYS. The CDR3, as DNA: TGTGCCAGCAGCTTAGGGACCTCGAGGGATACGCAGTATTCT.

Note on this clonotype: Being one base from a much bigger clone, this may be a read error. The chain couples TRBV12-3 or TRBV12-4 to TRBJ2-3; D may be TRBD2 (6 bases). This CDR3 spans 15 amino acids. V gave up 6 bases and J gave up 2 bases, with 15 bases separating them. The CDR3 spells CASSPGDSITDTQYF. The CDR3 DNA sequence: TGTGCCAGCAGCCCCGGGGACTCTATCACAGATACGCAGTATTTT.

This clonotype appeared a few times. V usage is TRBV6-5 and J usage is TRBJ1-3; 7 bases are shared with TRBD1. The J segment lost 4 bases and the V segment lost 2 bases, leaving 8 bases of the junction unmatched. Germline V CDR1 and CDR2: MNHEY, SVGAGI. The CDR3 spans 16 residues. CDR3: CASSYQGEGTGNTIYF. In nucleotides, the CDR3 is TGTGCCAGCAGTTACCAGGGGGAGGGTACGGGAAACACCATATATTTT.

This clonotype was detected ten times or more. The chain joins TRBV6-5 to TRBJ2-7, with 8 positions matching TRBD2. The V gene's germline CDR1 is MNHEY and CDR2 SVGAGI. The CDR3 contains 11 residues. Germline trimming cut 7 bases from V and 6 bases from J; bases unmatched to any gene: 2. CDR3 DNA: TGTGCCAGCACCGGGAGGGGCGAGCAGTACTTC. Translating it yields CASTGRGEQYF.

The gene calls are TRBV7-2 and TRBJ2-7; unclear D gene. The CDR3 runs to 14 residues. Looked up from germline, CDR1 is SGHTA and CDR2 is FQGNSA. V was pared by 1 base and J by 2 bases, with 9 bases between. The CDR3, as DNA: TGTGCCAGCAGCTTAGGGATGATCCCCTACGAGCAGTACTTC. Its translation: CASSLGMIPYEQYF.

The chain combines TRBV19 with TRBJ2-1; 9 bases match TRBD2. V was pared by 5 bases and J by 8 bases, with 7 bases of the junction left unmatched. The length of the CDR3 is 14 residues. CDR1 is LNHDA and CDR2 is SQIVND in the germline V gene (reference sequence). This CDR3 reads CASSPAGGTDEQFF. The CDR3 DNA reads as TGTGCCAGTAGTCCAGCGGGGGGTACTGATGAGCAGTTCTTC.

The table lists this clonotype with a count of one. This sequence joins TRBV11-1 and TRBJ2-1, with 7 nucleotides matching TRBD1. This CDR3 is built from 15 residues. V was clipped by 3 bases and J by 8 bases; unmatched bases: 10. Germline values: CDR1 SGHAT, CDR2 FQDESV (reference sequence). The CDR3 protein is CASSLGDRERYEQFF. CDR3 sequence (DNA): TGTGCCAGCAGCTTGGGAGACAGGGAGAGGTATGAGCAGTTCTTC.

This clonotype has a single count. This sequence may be a read error, since a much larger clone differs from it by one base. The chain is built from TRBV6-2 or TRBV6-3 and TRBJ2-2, with TRBD2 identical over 10 bases. J was trimmed by 3 bases and V by 6 bases; bases with no gene match: 4. The CDR3 runs to 15 residues. The germline CDR1 and CDR2 sequences are MNHEY and SVGEGT. DNA for the CDR3: TGTGCCAGCAGCGGACTAGCGGACTACACCGGGGAGCTGTTTTTT. This translates into CASSGLADYTGELFF.

This clonotype was observed once. This may be a read error: a much more frequent sequence differs by one nucleotide. The genes are TRBV6-5 and TRBJ2-1, with a possible D match to TRBD1 (5 bases). The V gene's germline CDR1 is MNHEY and CDR2 SVGAGI. The CDR3 sequence is 12 residues long. The CDR3 nucleotides read TGTGTCAGCAGTGATCAGGGAAATGAGCAGTTCTTC. It translates to CVSSDQGNEQFF.